The sequence of this TCR beta chain was determined in a study of T cells in localized non-small cell lung cancer. CDR3 length: 12 amino acids. Germline CDR1 SNHLY, CDR2 FYNNEI. Between the trimmed V and J ends, which lost 8 bases and 9 bases, there was a span of 14 bases. General observations from the study: Uninvolved nearby lung showed the greatest T cell clonality, exceeding that found in tumor. Investigators sequenced only a single tumor region, leaving heterogeneity possible. Of the top 100 tumor clones, median around 60 were in adjacent lung, approximately 29 among its top 100.

Remarks on this clone: The target antigen is unknown.

The method was immunoSEQ multiplex PCR; TCRdb's version includes in-frame clones alone and lacks a portion of them. The sample shows 20,000 to 25,000 clones, approximately 90% of them seen only once. The sequenced sample was PBMCs, obtained before any cancer treatment. This receptor was identified in a man aged 35-69 years with stage II squamous cell lung carcinoma. The V and J genes are TRBV2 and TRBJ2-1; tentatively, D is TRBD1 (7 bases). The CDR3 DNA reads TGTGCCAGCGACAGGGAGGACGGTGAGCAGTTCTTC. It is translated as CASDREDGEQFF.